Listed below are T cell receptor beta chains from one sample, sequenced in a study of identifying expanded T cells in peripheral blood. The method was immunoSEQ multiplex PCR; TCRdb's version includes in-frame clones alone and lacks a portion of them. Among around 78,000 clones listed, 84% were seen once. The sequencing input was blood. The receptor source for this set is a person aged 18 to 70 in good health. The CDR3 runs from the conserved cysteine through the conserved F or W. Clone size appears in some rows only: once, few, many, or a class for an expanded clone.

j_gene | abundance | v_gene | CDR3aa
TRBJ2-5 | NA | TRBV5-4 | CASSPGDRGGVETQYF
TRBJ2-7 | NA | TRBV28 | CASRAGEQYF
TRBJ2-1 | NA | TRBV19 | CASTQGDGGRNEQFF
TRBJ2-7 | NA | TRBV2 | CASINEGAASYEQYF
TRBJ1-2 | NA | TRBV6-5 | CASSERTGQVGYTF
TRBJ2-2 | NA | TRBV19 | CASNLAWDTGELFF
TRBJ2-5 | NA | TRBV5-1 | CASSFEFPETQYF
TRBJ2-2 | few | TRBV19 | CASSRGVGGSGTGELFF
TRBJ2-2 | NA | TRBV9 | CASSAWDPPRTGELFF
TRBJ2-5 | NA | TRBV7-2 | CASGTTQETQYF
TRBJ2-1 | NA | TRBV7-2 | CASSQGLGYEQFF
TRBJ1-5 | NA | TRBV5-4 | CASSLGGQGESNQPQHF
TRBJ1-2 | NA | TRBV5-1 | CASSLVETGNYGYTF
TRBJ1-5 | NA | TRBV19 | CASSTLGQVPYSNQPQHF
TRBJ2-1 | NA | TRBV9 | CASSVTSGAPYNEQFF
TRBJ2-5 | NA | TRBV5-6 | CASSLWGGRVETQYF
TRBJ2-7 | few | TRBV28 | CATWGGELYEQYF
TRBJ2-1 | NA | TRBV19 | CASSRTGVDEQFF
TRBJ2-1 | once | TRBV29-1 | CSVTPGLAGDNEQFF
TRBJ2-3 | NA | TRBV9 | CASSKTTSTDTQYF
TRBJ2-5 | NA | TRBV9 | CASSVGRRDRPSQETQYF
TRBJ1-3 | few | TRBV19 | CASSRGAPGNTIYF
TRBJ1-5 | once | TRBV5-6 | CASSYFADLTTEPRAQHF
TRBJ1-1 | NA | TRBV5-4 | CASSLRNTEAFF
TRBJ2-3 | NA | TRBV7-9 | CASSPPLAGPKGTDTQYF
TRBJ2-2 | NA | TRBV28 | CASSLSLGQNTGELFF
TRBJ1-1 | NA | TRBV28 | CASSPLGGGDTEAFF
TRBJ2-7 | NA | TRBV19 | CASSIEDTTYEQYF
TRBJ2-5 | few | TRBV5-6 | CASTKPGLTVQYF
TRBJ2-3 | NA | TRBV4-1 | CASSQQVAGGSDTQYF
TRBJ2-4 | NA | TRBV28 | CASLRENIQYF
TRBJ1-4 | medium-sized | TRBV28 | CASSSGGAGEKLFF
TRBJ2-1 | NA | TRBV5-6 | CASSLTSGGYQYNEQFF
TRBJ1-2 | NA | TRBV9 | CASSAGQGNGYTF
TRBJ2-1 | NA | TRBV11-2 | CASSLDGNEQFF
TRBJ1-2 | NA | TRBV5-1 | CASSLAQDGYTF
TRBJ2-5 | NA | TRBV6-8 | CASSHRQGETQYF
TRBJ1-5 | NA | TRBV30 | CAWSGQAGQPQHF
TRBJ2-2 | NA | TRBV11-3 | CASSLVTSGIAGELFF
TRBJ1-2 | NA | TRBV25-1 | CASSESPGQGRWGYTF
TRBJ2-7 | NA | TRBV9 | CASSVGPEVYEQYF
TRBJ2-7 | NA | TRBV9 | CASSVEGQTSYEQYF
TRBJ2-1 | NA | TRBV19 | CASSIVRTSGTGEQFF
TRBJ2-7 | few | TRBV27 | CASSTQPTGSYEQYF
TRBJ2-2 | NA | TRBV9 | CASSGAGTRTGELFF
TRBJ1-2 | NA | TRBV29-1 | CSVGGQVPLYGYTF